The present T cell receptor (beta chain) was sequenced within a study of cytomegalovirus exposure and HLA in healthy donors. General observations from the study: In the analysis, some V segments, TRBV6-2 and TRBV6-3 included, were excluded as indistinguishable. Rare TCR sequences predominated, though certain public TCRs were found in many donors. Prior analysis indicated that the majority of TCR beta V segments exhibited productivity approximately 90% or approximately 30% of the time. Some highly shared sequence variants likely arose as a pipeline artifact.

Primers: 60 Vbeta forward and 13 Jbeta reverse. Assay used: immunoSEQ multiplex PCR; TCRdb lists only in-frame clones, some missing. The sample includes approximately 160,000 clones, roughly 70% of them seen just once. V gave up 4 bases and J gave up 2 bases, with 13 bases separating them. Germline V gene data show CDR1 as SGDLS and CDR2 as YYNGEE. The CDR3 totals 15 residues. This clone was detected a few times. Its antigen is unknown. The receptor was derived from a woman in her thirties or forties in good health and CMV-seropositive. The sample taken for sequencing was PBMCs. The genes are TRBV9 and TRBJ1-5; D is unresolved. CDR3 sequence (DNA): TGTGCCAGCAGCACGGGAGGGCTGGGCAATCAGCCCCAGCATTTT. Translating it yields CASSTGGLGNQPQHF.